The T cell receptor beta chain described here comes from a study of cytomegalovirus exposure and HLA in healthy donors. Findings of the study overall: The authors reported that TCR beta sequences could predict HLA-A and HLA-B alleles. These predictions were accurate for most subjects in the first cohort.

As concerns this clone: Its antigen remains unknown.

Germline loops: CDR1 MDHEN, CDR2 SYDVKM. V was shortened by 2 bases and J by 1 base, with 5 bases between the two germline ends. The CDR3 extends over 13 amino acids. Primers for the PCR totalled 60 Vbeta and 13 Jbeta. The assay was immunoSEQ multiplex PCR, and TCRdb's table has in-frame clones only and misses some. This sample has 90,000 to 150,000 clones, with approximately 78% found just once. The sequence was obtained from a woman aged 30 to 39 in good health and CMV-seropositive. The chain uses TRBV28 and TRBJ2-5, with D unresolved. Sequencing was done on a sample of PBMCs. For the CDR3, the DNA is TGTGCCAGCAGTTTACCCGGCCAAGAGACCCAGTACTTC. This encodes CASSLPGQETQYF.